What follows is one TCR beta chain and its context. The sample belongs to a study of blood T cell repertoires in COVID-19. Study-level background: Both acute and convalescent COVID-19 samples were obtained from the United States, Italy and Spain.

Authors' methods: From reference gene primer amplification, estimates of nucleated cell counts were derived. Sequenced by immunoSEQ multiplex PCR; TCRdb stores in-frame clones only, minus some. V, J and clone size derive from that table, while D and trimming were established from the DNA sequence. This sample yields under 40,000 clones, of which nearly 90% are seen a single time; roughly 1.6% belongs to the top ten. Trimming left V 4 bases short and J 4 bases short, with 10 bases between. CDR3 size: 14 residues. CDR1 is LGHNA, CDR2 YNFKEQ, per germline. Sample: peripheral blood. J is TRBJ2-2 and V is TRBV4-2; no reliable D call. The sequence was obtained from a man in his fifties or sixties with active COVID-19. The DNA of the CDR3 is TGTGCCAGCAGCCCAGGCAGGATCACCGGGGAGCTGTTTTTT. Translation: CASSPGRITGELFF.